The 29 T cell receptor beta chains presented below share a single source sample, sequenced in a study of regulatory T cells in long-lasting Graves disease. In building TCR beta libraries, iRepertoire HTBI primers were used together with Arm-PCR of CDR3 regions. Using its own MiXCR run on the multiplex PCR reads, TCRdb lists one record per CDR3 protein. The sample lists around 500,000 distinct CDR3 sequences, 16% occurring once. Time point meaning: newly diagnosed GD, antithyroid drugs for less than 3 months. RNA isolated from PBMCs was used to make the TCR library. The sample also formed part of further work on T cells in Graves' hyperthyroidism and ophthalmopathy.

The sample was peripheral blood mononuclear cells (PBMCs), taken at new diagnosis, from a patient treated with antithyroid drugs. The source is a woman aged 40 to 65 with Graves disease.

This clonotype was seen many times. This chain joins TRBV20-1 and TRBJ2-5; D remains ambiguous. Germline V gene lookup returns CDR1 DFQATT and CDR2 SNEGSKA (reference sequence). Trimming took 7 bases from V and 5 from J, leaving 14 bases between them. The CDR3 covers 12 residues. CDR3 in amino acids: CSVSGVVETQYF. The CDR3 nucleotides are TGCAGTGTCTCGGGCGTTGTCGAGACCCAGTACTTC.

There are many counts of this clonotype. The chain couples TRBV19 to TRBJ2-7; 13 bases match TRBD2. This CDR3 is 16 amino acids long. Germline lookup yields CDR1 LNHDA and CDR2 SQIVND (reference sequence). After removal of 9 bases from V and 1 base from J, the junction contained 9 bases not matched to a gene. The CDR3 loop reads CASSRTSGGSSYEQYF. The DNA of the CDR3 is TGTGCCAGCAGTCGGACTAGCGGGGGCTCTTCCTACGAGCAGTACTTC. Drawing the rest from reference TRBV19 and TRBJ2-7, the complete variable domain is DGGITQSPKYLFRKEGQNVTLSCEQNLNHDAMYWYRQDPGQGLRLIYYSQIVNDFQKGDIAEGYSVSREKKESFPLTVTSAQKNPTAFYLCASSRTSGGSSYEQYFGPGTRLTVT.

The CDR3 sequence is CASSPPLTGFGTEAFF. The CDR3 DNA is TGTGCCAGCAGCCCCCCTCTGACCGGTTTCGGGACTGAAGCTTTCTTT. The chain has TRBV7-9 and TRBJ1-1; D is unclear. Germline V gene sequence: CDR1 SEHNR, CDR2 FQNEAQ (reference sequence). The V and J ends lost 5 bases and 5 bases respectively, with 21 bases between them. The CDR3 has 16 amino acids.

This clonotype was recorded many times. The rearrangement uses TRBV2 and TRBJ1-6; TRBD1 agrees at 7 bases. Germline assignment: CDR1 SNHLY and CDR2 FYNNEI. The CDR3 is 13 amino acids. The V segment lost 8 bases and the J segment 10 bases; nucleotides outside the gene matches: 8. The CDR3 bases are TGTGCCAGCTCTGACAGGGTAAAGTCACCCCTCCACTTT. Translated: CASSDRVKSPLHF. Drawing the rest from reference TRBV2 and TRBJ1-6, the complete variable domain is EPEVTQTPSHQVTQMGQEVILRCVPISNHLYFYWYRQILGQKVEFLVSFYNNEISEKSEIFDDQFSVERPDGSNFTLKIRSTKLEDSAMYFCASSDRVKSPLHFGNGTRLTVT.

The chain links TRBV7-9 to TRBJ1-4; TRBD1 agrees at 8 bases. CDR3 length: 14 residues. J lost 10 bases, V lost 0 bases, and 4 bases had no gene match. Germline V gene lookup returns CDR1 SEHNR and CDR2 FQNEAQ (reference sequence). The CDR3: CASSLAEQGGKLFF. The CDR3 region has the DNA TGTGCCAGCAGCTTAGCAGAACAGGGGGGAAAACTGTTTTTT.

This clonotype was observed a few times. The chain links TRBV19 to TRBJ1-1; D is perhaps TRBD1 (6 bases). The CDR3 extends over 16 amino acids. The germline V gene encodes CDR1 LNHDA and CDR2 SQIVND (reference sequence). Trimming removed 5 bases at V and 8 bases at J, with 24 bases between. The CDR3 nucleotides are TGTGCCAGTAGTTCAAATCCCACTCAGGGGCAGGGAGAAGCTTTCTTT. It specifies CASSSNPTQGQGEAFF.

This clonotype came up many times. The chain combines TRBV28 with TRBJ2-5; perhaps TRBD2 as D (7 bases). CDR1 MDHEN and CDR2 SYDVKM come from the germline V gene. The CDR3 is 15 residues long. V lost 3 bases to trimming and J lost 4 bases, with 15 bases between them. The CDR3 DNA reads TGTGCCAGCAGTTTGGGGGCAGGGAGGGGAGAGACCCAGTACTTC. Translated: CASSLGAGRGETQYF.

This clonotype occurred many times. The chain has TRBV7-9 and TRBJ1-2; the D gene is possibly TRBD1 (5 bases). Trimming took 6 bases from V and 4 from J, leaving 9 bases between them. The germline CDR1 and CDR2 sequences are SEHNR and FQNEAQ (reference sequence). CDR3 length equals 12 residues. The CDR3 region is CASSETVYGYTF. The CDR3 nucleotides are TGTGCCAGCAGTGAGACAGTCTATGGCTACACCTTC.

This clonotype was observed a handful of times. The chain uses TRBV5-1 and TRBJ1-6, with 7 bases fitting TRBD1. Trimming cost V 4 bases and J 5 bases; bases outside gene matches: 6. Looked up from germline, CDR1 is SGHRS and CDR2 is YFSETQ. The CDR3 spans 15 residues. CDR3 DNA: TGCGCCAGCAGCGAGGGGGGGACAGATAATTCACCCCTCCACTTT. Translated, it gives CASSEGGTDNSPLHF.

This clonotype appeared many times. This chain uses TRBV10-3 with TRBJ2-3; TRBD2 might be the D (5 bases). The CDR3 contains 13 residues. Germline V gene lookup returns CDR1 ENHRY and CDR2 SYGVKD. Trimming took off 10 bases at V and 0 bases at J, with 11 bases between the two ends. CDR3 nucleotide sequence: TGTGCCAGCAGCGGCACTAGCACAGATACGCAGTATTTT. Its protein product is CASSGTSTDTQYF.

V usage is TRBV5-1 and J usage is TRBJ1-4, with D possibly TRBD1 on 5 matching bases. Between the trimmed V and J ends, which lost 0 bases and 7 bases, there was a span of 10 bases. Per germline, CDR1 SGHRS and CDR2 YFSETQ. The CDR3 contains 14 residues. The CDR3 protein is CASSLERDGEKLFF. CDR3 DNA sequence: TGCGCCAGCAGCTTGGAGCGGGACGGTGAAAAACTGTTTTTT. Filled out from reference TRBV5-1 and TRBJ1-4, the complete variable domain reads KAGVTQTPRYLIKTRGQQVTLSCSPISGHRSVSWYQQTPGQGLQFLFEYFSETQRNKGNFPGRFSGRQFSNSRSEMNVSTLELGDSALYLCASSLERDGEKLFFGSGTQLSVL.

In this sample, this clonotype turned up many times. The J gene is TRBJ1-1, the V gene TRBV29-1; TRBD1 might be the D (6 bases). CDR3 length: 13 residues. Looked up from germline, CDR1 is SQVTM and CDR2 is ANQGSEA. The V end was cut by 1 base, the J end by 4 bases, with 10 bases between. CDR3 sequence (DNA): TGCAGCGTTGAAGGAGGGGGGGGCACTGAAGCTTTCTTT. This translates into CSVEGGGGTEAFF.

This clonotype occurred many times. The chain is built from TRBV2 and TRBJ2-2; D not resolved. Trimming cost V 4 bases and J 2 bases, with 8 bases left between them. The CDR3 length is 14 residues. From germline, CDR1 is SNHLY and CDR2 FYNNEI. Here the CDR3 DNA reads TGTGCCAGCAGTGGCTTGGGAAACACCGGGGAGCTGTTTTTT. Translating gives CASSGLGNTGELFF. Full variable domain (rest looked up from reference TRBV2 and TRBJ2-2): EPEVTQTPSHQVTQMGQEVILRCVPISNHLYFYWYRQILGQKVEFLVSFYNNEISEKSEIFDDQFSVERPDGSNFTLKIRSTKLEDSAMYFCASSGLGNTGELFFGEGSRLTVL.

This clonotype turned up a few times. The genes are TRBV12-3 or TRBV12-4 and TRBJ1-2; 7 positions agree with TRBD1. The V and J ends lost 2 bases and 0 bases, in that order; junction bases with no gene match: 6. The CDR3 has 16 residues. DNA of the CDR3: TGTGCCAGCAGTTTATCCGACAGGGAACCTAACTATGGCTACACCTTC. It encodes CASSLSDREPNYGYTF.

This clonotype occurred many times. The V gene is TRBV2, the J gene TRBJ1-5; TRBD1 matches 12 bases. Germline CDR1 is SNHLY and CDR2 is FYNNEI. After removal of 6 bases from V and 3 bases from J, the junction contained 3 bases not matched to a gene. The CDR3 has 15 residues. CDR3 loop: CASRGTGGDNQPQHF. In DNA form, the CDR3 reads TGTGCCAGCAGGGGGACAGGGGGCGACAATCAGCCCCAGCATTTT.

This clonotype has a count of ten or more. This chain links TRBV18 with TRBJ1-2; the D gene is possibly TRBD1 (6 bases). CDR1 is KGHSH, CDR2 LQKENI, per germline. V dropped 2 bases and J dropped 6 bases, with 19 bases sitting between them. The CDR3 totals 16 residues. CDR3 DNA: TGTGCCAGCTCACCAATCAAGGACAGCGAGACTCATGGCTACACCTTC. The encoded protein is CASSPIKDSETHGYTF.

As for this clonotype: A far larger clone is just one base off, so this is likely a read error. V gene TRBV6-1 combines with J gene TRBJ2-7; 7 nucleotides match TRBD1. This CDR3 has 14 residues. The germline V gene has CDR1 MNHNS and CDR2 SASEGT. Trimming removed 4 bases from V and 2 bases from J; junction bases left unmatched: 5. CDR3 in amino acids: CASSVGGTTYEQYF. CDR3 in DNA: TGTGCCAGCAGTGTAGGGGGCACAACCTACGAGCAGTACTTC.

This chain links TRBV6-1 with TRBJ2-5; 10 positions agree with TRBD2. V was clipped by 8 bases and J by 0 bases; unmatched bases: 9. CDR1 and CDR2 (germline): MNHNS, SASEGT. This CDR3 has 16 amino acids. The CDR3: CASGRLAGVHQETQYF. DNA of the CDR3: TGTGCCAGCGGCCGGCTAGCGGGGGTTCACCAAGAGACCCAGTACTTC.

This chain uses TRBV6-1 with TRBJ2-1; the D gene is possibly TRBD1 (6 bases). V lost 3 bases and J 10 bases, leaving 16 bases between the germline ends. The CDR3 contains 14 residues. Germline CDR1 and CDR2: MNHNS and SASEGT. CDR3 nucleotide sequence: TGTGCCAGCAGTGATTACCAGGACAGCTACGAGCAGTTCTTC. Translating gives CASSDYQDSYEQFF.

A note on this clonotype: A clone one base away is much larger, so this may be a read error. This chain links TRBV2 with TRBJ2-3; TRBD1 matches at 8 bases. Germline CDR1 reads SNHLY; CDR2 reads FYNNEI. The CDR3 has 14 amino acids. The CDR3 coding sequence is TGTGTCGGCAGGGGGGACAGGAACACAGATACGCAGTATTTT. Amino acids: CVGRGDRNTDTQYF.

This clonotype has just a few counts. This rearrangement joins TRBV7-6 to TRBJ2-5; D not certain. Trimming took 0 bases from V and 5 from J, leaving 7 bases between them. The CDR3 runs to 13 residues. The germline CDR1 and CDR2 sequences are SGHVS and FNYEAQ. For the CDR3, the DNA is TGTGCCAGCAGCTTAGCCGGGTGGGAGACCCAGTACTTC. It encodes CASSLAGWETQYF.

In this sample, this clonotype turned up a few times. J is TRBJ1-5 and V is TRBV28; D remains ambiguous. Trimming shortened V by 2 bases and J by 0 bases, and 11 bases separated the two germline ends. The CDR3 extends over 16 amino acids. Germline V gives CDR1 MDHEN, CDR2 SYDVKM. For the CDR3, the DNA is TGTGCCAGCAGTTTAGGGGTGGGTAATAGCAATCAGCCCCAGCATTTT. It codes for CASSLGVGNSNQPQHF.

The table lists this clonotype with a few counts. The genes are TRBV4-2 and TRBJ2-2; 10 bases align to TRBD2. The CDR3 loop spans 17 amino acids. V was pared by 0 bases and J by 5 bases, with 6 bases of the junction left unmatched. The germline V gene has CDR1 LGHNA and CDR2 YNFKEQ. CDR3 bases: TGTGCCAGCAGCCAAGATTCGCTAGCGGGGGAAACCGGGGAGCTGTTTTTT. It specifies CASSQDSLAGETGELFF.

This clonotype was observed many times. The chain has TRBV2 and TRBJ1-1, with D unresolved. In germline, CDR1 is SNHLY, CDR2 FYNNEI. V was trimmed by 6 bases and J by 4 bases, leaving 18 bases between them. The CDR3 has 15 amino acids. The CDR3 coding sequence is TGTGCCAGCAGCTCCGGAAAGGCCAGCGGCACTGAAGCTTTCTTT. Amino acids: CASSSGKASGTEAFF.

On this clonotype: Being one base from a much bigger clone, this may be a read error. Given the absence of the conserved phenylalanine or tryptophan at the CDR3 end, a read error is likely. The chain has TRBV18 and TRBJ1-5; TRBD1 aligns across 7 bases. V trimming: 8 bases; J trimming: 1 base; junction bases outside the gene matches: 5. Germline CDR1 KGHSH, CDR2 LQKENI. This CDR3 region has 14 residues. The CDR3 DNA is TGTGCCAGCGCGACAGGGAACAGCAATCAGCCCCAGCATCTT. Encoded protein: CASATGNSNQPQHL.

This clonotype was detected ten times or more. The gene calls are TRBV27 and TRBJ1-6, with no clear D. V shed 6 bases and J shed 2 bases, with 5 bases lying between them. The CDR3 spans 13 residues. Per the germline V gene, CDR1 is MNHEY and CDR2 is SMNVEV (reference sequence). DNA for the CDR3: TGTGCCAGCAGGAATCCCTATAATTCACCCCTCCACTTT. It codes for CASRNPYNSPLHF.

The rearrangement links TRBV4-1 to TRBJ2-7; D possibly corresponds to TRBD2 (5 bases). Looked up from germline, CDR1 is MGHRA and CDR2 is YSYEKL. Trimming left V 1 base short and J 3 bases short, with 13 bases between. The CDR3 has 15 residues. The CDR3 is CASSQGLQKGYEQYF. The CDR3 coding sequence is TGCGCCAGCAGCCAAGGACTACAGAAAGGCTACGAGCAGTACTTC.

V usage is TRBV19 and J usage is TRBJ1-6; D may be TRBD1 (6 bases). The CDR3 consists of 15 residues. The germline V gene has CDR1 LNHDA and CDR2 SQIVND (reference sequence). Trimming pared 9 bases from V and 8 bases from J, leaving 20 bases between. CDR3 bases: TGTGCCAGCCAAACAATCGGGGGGCAGGATTCACCCCTCCACTTT. This encodes CASQTIGGQDSPLHF. The variable domain in full, completed from reference TRBV19 and TRBJ1-6, reads DGGITQSPKYLFRKEGQNVTLSCEQNLNHDAMYWYRQDPGQGLRLIYYSQIVNDFQKGDIAEGYSVSREKKESFPLTVTSAQKNPTAFYLCASQTIGGQDSPLHFGNGTRLTVT.

The chain combines TRBV3-1 with TRBJ1-2, with D maybe TRBD1 (5 bases). Germline V lookup: CDR1 LGHDT, CDR2 YNNKEL (reference sequence). V dropped 1 base and J dropped 4 bases, with 13 bases sitting between them. CDR3 size: 15 residues. CDR3 bases: TGTGCCAGCAGCCAAGCGCGGGGCGCTTTCTATGGCTACACCTTC. The encoded protein is CASSQARGAFYGYTF.